The T cell receptor beta chain described here comes from a study of post-analysis software for immune sequencing data. TCR beta libraries were prepared from cDNA with unique molecular identifiers. Using its own MiXCR run on the PCR reads, TCRdb lists one record per CDR3 protein. This table has roughly 800,000 distinct CDR3 sequences, around 45% appearing once. What was sequenced was blood. This receptor was identified in a girl aged 5-17 years with multiple sclerosis.

Written as DNA, the CDR3 is TGTGCCAGCAGTTCGTCGCGACAGGGATCTGGTTCACCCCTCCACTTT. Its protein product is CASSSSRQGSGSPLHF. The chain joins TRBV5-6 to TRBJ1-6; 7 bases fit TRBD1. The ends lost 5 bases at V and 9 bases at J; junction bases unmatched: 14. There are 16 residues in the CDR3. Per germline, CDR1 SGHDT and CDR2 YYEEEE.